This TCR beta chain is from a study of OX40 agonist ivuxolimab in advanced cancers. Across the whole study: Hepatocellular carcinoma, melanoma, renal cell or head and neck cancer was diagnosed in the dose-escalation patients.

Overall study results and limits: Average numbers of expanded clones were greater in CD8+ T cells than in CD4+.

Collection of blood occurred at baseline, at cycle 4 day 1, and at cycle 7 day 1. Trimming pared 2 bases from V and 10 bases from J, leaving 9 bases between. Germline V gene lookup returns CDR1 MDHEN and CDR2 SYDVKM. This CDR3 spans 12 amino acids. For this clone: Its antigen remains unidentified.

The protocol was immunoSEQ multiplex PCR, while the TCRdb copy is restricted to in-frame clones and leaves out a portion. The table lists 14,000 or so clones, over 80% of them singletons. This material consisted of CD4+ or CD8+ T cells sorted from blood, taken in a trial of the OX40 agonist ivuxolimab. The chain recombines TRBV28 with TRBJ2-1, with D uncertain. The clonotype was recovered from an adult with an advanced solid tumor such as melanoma, head and neck, liver or kidney cancer. The CDR3 nucleotides are TGTGCCAGCAGTTTAGGTGTGTGGGAGCAGTTCTTC. Translation gives CASSLGVWEQFF.